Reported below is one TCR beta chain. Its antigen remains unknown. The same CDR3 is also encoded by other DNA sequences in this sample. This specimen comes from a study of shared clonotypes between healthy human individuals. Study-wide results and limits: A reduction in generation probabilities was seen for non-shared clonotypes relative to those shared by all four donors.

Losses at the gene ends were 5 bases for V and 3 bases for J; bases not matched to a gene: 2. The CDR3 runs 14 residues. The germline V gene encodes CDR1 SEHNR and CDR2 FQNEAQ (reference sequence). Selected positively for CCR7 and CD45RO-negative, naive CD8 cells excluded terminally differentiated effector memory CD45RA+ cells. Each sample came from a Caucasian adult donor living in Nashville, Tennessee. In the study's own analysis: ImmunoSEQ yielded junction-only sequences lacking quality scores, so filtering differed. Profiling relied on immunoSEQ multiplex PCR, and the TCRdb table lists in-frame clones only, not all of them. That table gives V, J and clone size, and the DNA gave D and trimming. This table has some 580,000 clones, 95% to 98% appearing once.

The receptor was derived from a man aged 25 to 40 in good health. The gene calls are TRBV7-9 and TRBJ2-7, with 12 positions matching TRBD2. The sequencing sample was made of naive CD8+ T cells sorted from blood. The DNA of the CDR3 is TGTGCCAGCAGCCCGGGACTAGCGGGCTACGAGCAGTACTTC. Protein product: CASSPGLAGYEQYF.